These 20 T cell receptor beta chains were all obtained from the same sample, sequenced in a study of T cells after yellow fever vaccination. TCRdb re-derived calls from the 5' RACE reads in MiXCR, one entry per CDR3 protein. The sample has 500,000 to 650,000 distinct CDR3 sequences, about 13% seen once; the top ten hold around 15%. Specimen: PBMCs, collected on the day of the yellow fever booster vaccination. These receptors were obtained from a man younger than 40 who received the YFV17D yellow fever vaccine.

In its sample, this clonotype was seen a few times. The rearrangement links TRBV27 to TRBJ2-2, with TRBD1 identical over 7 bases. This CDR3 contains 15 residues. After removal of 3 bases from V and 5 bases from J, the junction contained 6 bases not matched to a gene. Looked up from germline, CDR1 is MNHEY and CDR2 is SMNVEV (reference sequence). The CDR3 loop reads CASSLRQGWTGELFF. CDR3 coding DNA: TGTGCCAGCAGTTTGCGACAGGGATGGACCGGGGAGCTGTTTTTT.

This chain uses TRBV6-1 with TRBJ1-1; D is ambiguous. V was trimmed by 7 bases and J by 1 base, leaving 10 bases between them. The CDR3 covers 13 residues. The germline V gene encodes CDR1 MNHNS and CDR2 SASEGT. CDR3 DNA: TGTGCCAGCATCTATATAGCGAACACTGAAGCTTTCTTT. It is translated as CASIYIANTEAFF.

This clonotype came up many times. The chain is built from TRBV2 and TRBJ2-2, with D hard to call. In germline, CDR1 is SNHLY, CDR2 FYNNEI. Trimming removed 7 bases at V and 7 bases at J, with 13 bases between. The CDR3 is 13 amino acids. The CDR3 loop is CASNPRPNGELFF. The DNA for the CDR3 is TGTGCCAGCAACCCTCGGCCGAACGGGGAGCTGTTTTTT.

The CDR3 spells CSARTSGSSYNEQFF. The CDR3 DNA reads as TGCAGTGCAAGGACTAGCGGGAGCTCCTACAATGAGCAGTTCTTC. The genes are TRBV20-1 and TRBJ2-1, with 13 bases identical to TRBD2. The germline CDR1 and CDR2 sequences are DFQATT and SNEGSKA (reference sequence). Trimming removed 6 bases from V and 0 bases from J; junction bases left unmatched: 2. This CDR3 comprises 15 residues.

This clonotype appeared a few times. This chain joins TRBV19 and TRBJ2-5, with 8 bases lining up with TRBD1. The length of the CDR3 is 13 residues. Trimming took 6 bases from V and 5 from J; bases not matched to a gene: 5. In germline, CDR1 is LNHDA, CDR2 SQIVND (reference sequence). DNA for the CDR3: TGTGCCAGTAGCAGGACAGGGTACGAGACCCAGTACTTC. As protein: CASSRTGYETQYF.

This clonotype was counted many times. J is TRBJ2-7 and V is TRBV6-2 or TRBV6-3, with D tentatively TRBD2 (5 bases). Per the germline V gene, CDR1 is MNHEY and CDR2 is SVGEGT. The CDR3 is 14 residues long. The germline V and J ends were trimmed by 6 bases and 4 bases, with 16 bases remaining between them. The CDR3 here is CASSSGNPPYEQYF. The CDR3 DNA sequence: TGTGCCAGCAGCTCCGGGAATCCACCTTACGAGCAGTACTTC.

The CDR3 region is CASSKSGTLETQYF. In DNA, the CDR3 is TGTGCCAGCAGCAAATCCGGGACACTAGAGACCCAGTACTTC. The rearrangement joins TRBV7-2 to TRBJ2-5; perhaps TRBD1 as D (6 bases). Trimming pared 5 bases from V and 4 bases from J, leaving 14 bases between. The CDR3 length is 14 residues. The germline CDR1 and CDR2 sequences are SGHTA and FQGNSA.

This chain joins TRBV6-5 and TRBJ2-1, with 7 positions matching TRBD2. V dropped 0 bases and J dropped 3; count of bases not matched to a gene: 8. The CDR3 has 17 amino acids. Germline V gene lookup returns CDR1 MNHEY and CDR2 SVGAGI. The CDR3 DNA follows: TGTGCCAGCAGTTACTCAATGACTAGCCGCCTCTACAATGAGCAGTTCTTC. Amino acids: CASSYSMTSRLYNEQFF.

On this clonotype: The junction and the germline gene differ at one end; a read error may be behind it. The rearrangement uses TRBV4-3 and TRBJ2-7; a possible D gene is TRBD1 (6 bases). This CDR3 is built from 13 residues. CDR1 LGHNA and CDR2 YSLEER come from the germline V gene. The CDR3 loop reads CANSTDRYYEQYF. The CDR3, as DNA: TGCGCCAACAGCACGGACAGATACTACGAGCAGTACTTC.

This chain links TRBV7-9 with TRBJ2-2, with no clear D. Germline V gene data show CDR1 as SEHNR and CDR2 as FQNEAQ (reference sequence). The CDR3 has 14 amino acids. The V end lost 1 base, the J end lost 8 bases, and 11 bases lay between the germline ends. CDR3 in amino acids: CASSLVVVAGELFF. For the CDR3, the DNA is TGTGCCAGCAGCTTAGTGGTAGTTGCTGGGGAGCTGTTTTTT.

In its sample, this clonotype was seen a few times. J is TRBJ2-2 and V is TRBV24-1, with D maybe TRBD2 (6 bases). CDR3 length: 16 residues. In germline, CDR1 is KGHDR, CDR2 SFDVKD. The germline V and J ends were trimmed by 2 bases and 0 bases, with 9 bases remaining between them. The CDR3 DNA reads TGTGCCACCAGTGATTGGGAGGAGACGAACACCGGGGAGCTGTTTTTT. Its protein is CATSDWEETNTGELFF.

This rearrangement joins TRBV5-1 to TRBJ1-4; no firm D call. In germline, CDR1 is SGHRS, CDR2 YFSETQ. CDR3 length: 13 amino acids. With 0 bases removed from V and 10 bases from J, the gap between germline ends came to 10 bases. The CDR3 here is CASSLAGPGKLFF. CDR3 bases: TGCGCCAGCAGCTTGGCCGGCCCCGGAAAACTGTTTTTT.

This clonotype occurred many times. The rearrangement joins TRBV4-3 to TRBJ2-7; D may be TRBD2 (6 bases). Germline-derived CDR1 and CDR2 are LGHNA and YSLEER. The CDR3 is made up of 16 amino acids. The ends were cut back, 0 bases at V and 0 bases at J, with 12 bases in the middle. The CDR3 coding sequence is TGCGCCAGCAGCCAAGAGGTAGCGGTCTACTCCTACGAGCAGTACTTC. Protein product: CASSQEVAVYSYEQYF.

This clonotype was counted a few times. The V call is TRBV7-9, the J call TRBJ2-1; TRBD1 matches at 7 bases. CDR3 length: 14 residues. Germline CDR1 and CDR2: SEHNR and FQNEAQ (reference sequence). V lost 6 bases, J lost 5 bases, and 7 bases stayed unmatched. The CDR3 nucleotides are TGTGCCAGCAGACGGACGGGGACAGACAATGAGCAGTTCTTC. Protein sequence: CASRRTGTDNEQFF. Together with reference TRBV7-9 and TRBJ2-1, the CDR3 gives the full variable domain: DTGVSQNPRHKITKRGQNVTFRCDPISEHNRLYWYRQTLGQGPEFLTYFQNEAQLEKSRLLSDRFSAERPKGSFSTLEIQRTEQGDSAMYLCASRRTGTDNEQFFGPGTRLTVL.

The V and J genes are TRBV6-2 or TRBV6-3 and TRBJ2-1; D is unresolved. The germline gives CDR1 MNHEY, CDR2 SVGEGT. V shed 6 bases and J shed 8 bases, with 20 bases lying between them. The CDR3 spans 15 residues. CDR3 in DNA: TGTGCCAGCAGCGACGGGCGCATCAGGAGCGATGAGCAGTTCTTC. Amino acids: CASSDGRIRSDEQFF.

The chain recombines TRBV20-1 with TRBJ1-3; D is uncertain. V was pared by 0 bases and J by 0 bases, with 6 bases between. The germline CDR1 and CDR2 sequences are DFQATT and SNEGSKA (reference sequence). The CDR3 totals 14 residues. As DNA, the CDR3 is TGCAGTGCTAGAGATCCAAACTCTGGAAACACCATATATTTT. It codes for CSARDPNSGNTIYF.

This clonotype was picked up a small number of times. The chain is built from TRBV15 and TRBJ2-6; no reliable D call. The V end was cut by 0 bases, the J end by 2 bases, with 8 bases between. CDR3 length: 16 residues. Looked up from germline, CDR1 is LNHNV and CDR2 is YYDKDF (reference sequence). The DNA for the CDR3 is TGTGCCACCAGCAGAGATCCCGGCCCTGGGGCCAACGTCCTGACTTTC. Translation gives CATSRDPGPGANVLTF. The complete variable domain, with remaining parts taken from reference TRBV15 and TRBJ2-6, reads DAMVIQNPRYQVTQFGKPVTLSCSQTLNHNVMYWYQQKSSQAPKLLFHYYDKDFNNEADTPDNFQSRRPNTSFCFLDIRSPGLGDTAMYLCATSRDPGPGANVLTFGAGSRLTVL.

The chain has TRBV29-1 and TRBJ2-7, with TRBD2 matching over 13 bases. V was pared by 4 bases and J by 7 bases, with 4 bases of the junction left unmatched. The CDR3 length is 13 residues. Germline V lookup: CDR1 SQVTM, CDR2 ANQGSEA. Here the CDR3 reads CSVAPLAGGEQYF. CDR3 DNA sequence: TGCAGCGTTGCGCCACTAGCGGGAGGGGAGCAGTACTTC.

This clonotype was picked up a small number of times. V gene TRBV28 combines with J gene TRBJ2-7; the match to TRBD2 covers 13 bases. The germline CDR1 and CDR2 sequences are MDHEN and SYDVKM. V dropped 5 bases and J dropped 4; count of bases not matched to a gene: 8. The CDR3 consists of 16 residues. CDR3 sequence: CASSDLGLAGAYEQYF. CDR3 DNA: TGTGCCAGCAGTGATCTCGGACTAGCGGGGGCTTACGAGCAGTACTTC. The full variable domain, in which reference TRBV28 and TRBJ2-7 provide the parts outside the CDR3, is DVKVTQSSRYLVKRTGEKVFLECVQDMDHENMFWYRQDPGLGLRLIYFSYDVKMKEKGDIPEGYSVSREKKERFSLILESASTNQTSMYLCASSDLGLAGAYEQYFGPGTRLTVT.

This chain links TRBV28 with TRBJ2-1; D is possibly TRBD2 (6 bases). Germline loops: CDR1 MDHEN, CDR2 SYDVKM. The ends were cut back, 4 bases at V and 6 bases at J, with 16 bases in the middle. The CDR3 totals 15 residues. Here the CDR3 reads CASSSTSKRINEQFF. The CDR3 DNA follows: TGTGCCAGCAGTTCCACTAGCAAACGCATCAATGAGCAGTTCTTC. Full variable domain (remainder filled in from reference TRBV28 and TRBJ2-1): DVKVTQSSRYLVKRTGEKVFLECVQDMDHENMFWYRQDPGLGLRLIYFSYDVKMKEKGDIPEGYSVSREKKERFSLILESASTNQTSMYLCASSSTSKRINEQFFGPGTRLTVL.